Each of the 24 T cell receptor beta chains below was sequenced from the same sample in a study of vaccination and CD4 T cells after COVID-19. These receptors lack a known antigen. Sequencing of the DNA from cultured CD4+ T cells was carried out with the Oncomine TCR Beta short-read assay. TCRdb analysed the PCR reads with MiXCR anew, one entry per CDR3 protein. The top ten hold 25% to 35% of the sample, which has about 21,000 distinct CDR3 sequences, approximately 40% seen once. As to treatment: approximately 11-day PBMC culture with coronavirus spike peptide pools or control peptides (ViraFEST assay). Sequencing used CD4+ T cells from blood, cultured in vitro, obtained before SARS-CoV-2 vaccination. All receptors come from a human donor who received a COVID-19 vaccine.

This chain links TRBV7-9 with TRBJ1-3; no firm D call. V dropped 3 bases and J dropped 0 bases, with 12 bases sitting between them. Germline CDR1 reads SEHNR; CDR2 reads FQNEAQ (reference sequence). The CDR3 runs to 16 residues. The chain's CDR3 is CASSFHPDRSGNTIYF. The CDR3, as DNA: TGTGCCAGCAGCTTTCACCCGGACCGCTCTGGAAACACCATATATTTT.

This clonotype came up a few times. V is TRBV6-5 and J is TRBJ1-1; D not resolved. Germline CDR1 MNHEY, CDR2 SVGAGI. V was pared by 0 bases and J by 1 base, with 6 bases between. The CDR3 extends over 14 amino acids. The CDR3 reads CASSYSYTNTEAFF. CDR3 in DNA: TGTGCCAGCAGTTACTCCTACACGAACACTGAAGCTTTCTTT.

V and J are TRBV7-3 and TRBJ2-3; D uncertain. The CDR3 spans 17 residues. CDR1 and CDR2 (germline): SGHTA, FQGTGA. V lost 0 bases, J lost 4 bases, and 17 bases lay in between. The DNA of the CDR3 is TGTGCCAGCAGCTTAACTGGACGGCTCCTAAAGGCAGATACGCAGTATTTT. Amino acid sequence: CASSLTGRLLKADTQYF.

The sample holds a few counts of this clonotype. V is TRBV7-9 and J is TRBJ2-2; D possibly uses TRBD1 or TRBD2 (6 bases each). The CDR3 extends over 16 amino acids. The V gene lost 10 bases and the J gene lost 2 bases, with 20 bases spanning the gap. Per the germline V gene, CDR1 is SEHNR and CDR2 is FQNEAQ (reference sequence). DNA for the CDR3: TGTGCCAAGCTAGCTCCGGGGGACACCAACACCGGGGAGCTGTTTTTT. Its translation is CAKLAPGDTNTGELFF.

The chain uses TRBV12-3 or TRBV12-4 and TRBJ2-7; the D gene is possibly TRBD2 (6 bases). Trimming stripped 1 base from V and 2 bases from J, with 9 bases between. This CDR3 contains 14 residues. CDR3 bases: TGTGCCAGCAGTTTAGAGGGAGGCCCCTACGAGCAGTACTTC. Its translation is CASSLEGGPYEQYF.

The V and J genes are TRBV6-2 or TRBV6-3 and TRBJ1-5, with D hard to call. In germline, CDR1 is MNHEY, CDR2 SVGEGT. Trimming removed 2 bases at V and 0 bases at J, with 14 bases between. The CDR3 extends over 17 amino acids. CDR3 bases: TGTGCCAGCAGTTACATTAACACCGGAGATAGCAATCAGCCCCAGCATTTT. Protein: CASSYINTGDSNQPQHF.

The chain uses TRBV14 and TRBJ1-6; D unclear. Germline V CDR1 and CDR2: SGHDN, FVKESK. This CDR3 contains 13 residues. Trimming took 1 base from V and 10 from J, leaving 8 bases between them. In nucleotides, the CDR3 is TGTGCCAGCAGCCAAGTTTTTGGGTCACCCCTCCACTTT. It codes for CASSQVFGSPLHF.

J is TRBJ2-7 and V is TRBV24-1; D tentatively fits TRBD1 or TRBD2 (5 bases each). The CDR3 has 12 residues. Germline CDR1 and CDR2: KGHDR and SFDVKD. Trimming pared 4 bases from V and 3 bases from J, leaving 6 bases between. The chain's CDR3 is CATSEGDYEQYF. The CDR3 region has the DNA TGTGCCACCAGTGAGGGGGACTACGAGCAGTACTTC.

The table lists this clonotype with a few counts. J is TRBJ1-2 and V is TRBV7-9; 9 bases line up with TRBD1. CDR1 is SEHNR and CDR2 is FQNEAQ in the germline V gene (reference sequence). The V gene end was trimmed by 7 bases and the J gene end by 6 bases; junction bases not matched to a gene: 12. This CDR3 spans 15 amino acids. CDR3 protein: CASTRGTGIYDGYTF. Written as DNA, the CDR3 is TGTGCCAGCACTCGGGGGACAGGGATATACGATGGCTACACCTTC.

The chain carries TRBV12-3 or TRBV12-4 and TRBJ1-1; perhaps TRBD1 as D (6 bases). The CDR3 totals 13 residues. V was cut by 2 bases and J by 4 bases, with 8 bases left in between. The DNA of the CDR3 is TGTGCCAGCAGTTTAAAAGGGGGCACTGAAGCTTTCTTT. As protein: CASSLKGGTEAFF.

The rearrangement uses TRBV10-2 and TRBJ1-1; tentatively, D is TRBD1 (5 bases). The germline V gene has CDR1 WSHSY and CDR2 SAAADI. With 4 bases removed from V and 6 bases from J, the gap between germline ends came to 18 bases. The CDR3 is 15 residues long. In DNA, the CDR3 is TGCGCCAGCAGTGGAAGGGGCGCGGGAGTCCCTGAAGCTTTCTTT. The encoded protein is CASSGRGAGVPEAFF.

This clonotype was counted once. The genes are TRBV7-9 and TRBJ1-4; 12 bases match TRBD1. The CDR3 has 16 residues. The junction had 8 bases not matched to a gene; V was cut back by 4 bases and J by 8 bases. Germline V CDR1 and CDR2: SEHNR, FQNEAQ (reference sequence). In DNA, the CDR3 is TGTGCCAGCAGCTGGGACAGGGGGCTTCGGCGCGAAAAACTGTTTTTT. Its translation is CASSWDRGLRREKLFF.

The chain couples TRBV24-1 to TRBJ2-3, with D tentatively TRBD1 (6 bases). V shed 5 bases and J shed 2 bases, with 19 bases lying between them. This CDR3 contains 17 residues. The V gene's germline CDR1 is KGHDR and CDR2 SFDVKD. In DNA form, the CDR3 reads TGTGCCACCAGTGTCTGGGCCCCAGGGGAACCCACAGATACGCAGTATTTT. This translates into CATSVWAPGEPTDTQYF.

The chain combines TRBV7-9 with TRBJ2-1, with 8 bases fitting TRBD1. Per the germline V gene, CDR1 is SEHNR and CDR2 is FQNEAQ (reference sequence). Losses at the gene ends were 10 bases for V and 0 bases for J; bases not matched to a gene: 5. This CDR3 is 14 amino acids long. The CDR3 is CAITDRVSYNEQFF. Here the CDR3 DNA reads TGTGCCATCACGGACAGGGTCTCCTACAATGAGCAGTTCTTC.

The chain employs TRBV9 and TRBJ2-2; 8 positions match TRBD2. Germline CDR1 is SGDLS and CDR2 is YYNGEE. V shed 1 base and J 5 bases; nucleotides not matched to a gene: 4. This CDR3 has 15 residues. The CDR3 DNA reads TGTGCCAGCAGCGTACTAGCGGGTGATACCGGGGAGCTGTTTTTT. Translated, it gives CASSVLAGDTGELFF. Combining the CDR3 with reference TRBV9 and TRBJ2-2 gives the whole variable domain DSGVTQTPKHLITATGQRVTLRCSPRSGDLSVYWYQQSLDQGLQFLIQYYNGEERAKGNILERFSAQQFPDLHSELNLSSLELGDSALYFCASSVLAGDTGELFFGEGSRLTVL.

The genes are TRBV6-2 or TRBV6-3 and TRBJ1-2; a possible D gene is TRBD1 (5 bases). V was pared by 5 bases and J by 5 bases, with 24 bases between. This CDR3 comprises 17 residues. The germline gives CDR1 MNHEY, CDR2 SVGEGT. The CDR3 spells CASSVGGSGPRLYGYTF. Written as DNA, the CDR3 is TGTGCCAGCAGTGTTGGGGGTTCGGGCCCTCGACTTTATGGCTACACCTTC.

This chain uses TRBV20-1 with TRBJ2-5; TRBD2 aligns across 8 bases. From germline, CDR1 is DFQATT and CDR2 SNEGSKA (reference sequence). After removal of 6 bases from V and 4 bases from J, the junction contained 7 bases not matched to a gene. This CDR3 is 13 amino acids long. The CDR3 protein is CSAPTGGGETQYF. Here the CDR3 DNA reads TGCAGTGCGCCGACGGGGGGGGGAGAGACCCAGTACTTC.

This sequence joins TRBV28 and TRBJ1-6; weak D call: TRBD1 (5 bases). This CDR3 is built from 15 residues. Trimming removed 4 bases at V and 6 bases at J, with 13 bases between. Germline loops: CDR1 MDHEN, CDR2 SYDVKM. In nucleotides, the CDR3 is TGTGCCAGCAGTTCCTCTGGGGCTGGTAATTCACCCCTCCACTTT. Its translation: CASSSSGAGNSPLHF. Combining the CDR3 with reference TRBV28 and TRBJ1-6 gives the whole variable domain DVKVTQSSRYLVKRTGEKVFLECVQDMDHENMFWYRQDPGLGLRLIYFSYDVKMKEKGDIPEGYSVSREKKERFSLILESASTNQTSMYLCASSSSGAGNSPLHFGNGTRLTVT.

The genes are TRBV12-3 or TRBV12-4 and TRBJ1-5; D possibly corresponds to TRBD1 (5 bases). Trimming took 5 bases from V and 3 from J, leaving 11 bases between them. The CDR3 contains 14 residues. The CDR3 DNA follows: TGTGCCAGCAGTCTAACGGACAACAATCAGCCCCAGCATTTT. It encodes CASSLTDNNQPQHF.

This chain links TRBV6-2 or TRBV6-3 with TRBJ1-2; D gene unclear. The CDR3 is made up of 14 amino acids. Trimming took 6 bases from V and 1 from J, leaving 12 bases between them. Germline V gene sequence: CDR1 MNHEY, CDR2 SVGEGT. The CDR3 spells CASSRPPHNYGYTF. The DNA of the CDR3 is TGTGCCAGCAGCCGCCCGCCCCATAACTATGGCTACACCTTC.

The table lists this clonotype with a few counts. J is TRBJ1-2 and V is TRBV30; D is ambiguous. Germline CDR1 is GTSNPN and CDR2 is SVGIG (reference sequence). V lost 1 base and J lost 2, with 8 bases in between. This CDR3 region has 13 residues. CDR3 sequence (DNA): TGTGCCTGGAGTGGGGCGGGAAACTATGGCTACACCTTC. Its protein product is CAWSGAGNYGYTF.

The V call is TRBV12-5, the J call TRBJ2-5; D not certain. Germline loops: CDR1 LGHNT, CDR2 FRNRAP. There are 11 residues in the CDR3. Trimming pared 6 bases from V and 5 bases from J, leaving 7 bases between. CDR3 DNA sequence: TGTGCTAGTGGCTTTCATGAGACCCAGTACTTC. The encoded protein is CASGFHETQYF.

This rearrangement joins TRBV10-3 to TRBJ2-7; no definite D call. The CDR3 sequence is 13 residues long. Trimming took off 6 bases at V and 0 bases at J, with 9 bases between the two ends. CDR1 is ENHRY, CDR2 SYGVKD, per germline. The CDR3 loop is CAIRSSDSYEQYF. The CDR3 DNA reads as TGTGCCATCAGAAGCAGCGACTCCTACGAGCAGTACTTC.

The chain recombines TRBV25-1 with TRBJ2-6, with D possibly TRBD2 on 7 matching bases. In germline, CDR1 is MGHDK, CDR2 SYGVNS. This CDR3 has 16 amino acids. V was shortened by 2 bases and J by 2 bases, with 10 bases between the two germline ends. CDR3 amino acids: CASSEQGRAGANVLTF. Here the CDR3 DNA reads TGTGCCAGCAGTGAACAGGGGAGGGCTGGGGCCAACGTCCTGACTTTC.